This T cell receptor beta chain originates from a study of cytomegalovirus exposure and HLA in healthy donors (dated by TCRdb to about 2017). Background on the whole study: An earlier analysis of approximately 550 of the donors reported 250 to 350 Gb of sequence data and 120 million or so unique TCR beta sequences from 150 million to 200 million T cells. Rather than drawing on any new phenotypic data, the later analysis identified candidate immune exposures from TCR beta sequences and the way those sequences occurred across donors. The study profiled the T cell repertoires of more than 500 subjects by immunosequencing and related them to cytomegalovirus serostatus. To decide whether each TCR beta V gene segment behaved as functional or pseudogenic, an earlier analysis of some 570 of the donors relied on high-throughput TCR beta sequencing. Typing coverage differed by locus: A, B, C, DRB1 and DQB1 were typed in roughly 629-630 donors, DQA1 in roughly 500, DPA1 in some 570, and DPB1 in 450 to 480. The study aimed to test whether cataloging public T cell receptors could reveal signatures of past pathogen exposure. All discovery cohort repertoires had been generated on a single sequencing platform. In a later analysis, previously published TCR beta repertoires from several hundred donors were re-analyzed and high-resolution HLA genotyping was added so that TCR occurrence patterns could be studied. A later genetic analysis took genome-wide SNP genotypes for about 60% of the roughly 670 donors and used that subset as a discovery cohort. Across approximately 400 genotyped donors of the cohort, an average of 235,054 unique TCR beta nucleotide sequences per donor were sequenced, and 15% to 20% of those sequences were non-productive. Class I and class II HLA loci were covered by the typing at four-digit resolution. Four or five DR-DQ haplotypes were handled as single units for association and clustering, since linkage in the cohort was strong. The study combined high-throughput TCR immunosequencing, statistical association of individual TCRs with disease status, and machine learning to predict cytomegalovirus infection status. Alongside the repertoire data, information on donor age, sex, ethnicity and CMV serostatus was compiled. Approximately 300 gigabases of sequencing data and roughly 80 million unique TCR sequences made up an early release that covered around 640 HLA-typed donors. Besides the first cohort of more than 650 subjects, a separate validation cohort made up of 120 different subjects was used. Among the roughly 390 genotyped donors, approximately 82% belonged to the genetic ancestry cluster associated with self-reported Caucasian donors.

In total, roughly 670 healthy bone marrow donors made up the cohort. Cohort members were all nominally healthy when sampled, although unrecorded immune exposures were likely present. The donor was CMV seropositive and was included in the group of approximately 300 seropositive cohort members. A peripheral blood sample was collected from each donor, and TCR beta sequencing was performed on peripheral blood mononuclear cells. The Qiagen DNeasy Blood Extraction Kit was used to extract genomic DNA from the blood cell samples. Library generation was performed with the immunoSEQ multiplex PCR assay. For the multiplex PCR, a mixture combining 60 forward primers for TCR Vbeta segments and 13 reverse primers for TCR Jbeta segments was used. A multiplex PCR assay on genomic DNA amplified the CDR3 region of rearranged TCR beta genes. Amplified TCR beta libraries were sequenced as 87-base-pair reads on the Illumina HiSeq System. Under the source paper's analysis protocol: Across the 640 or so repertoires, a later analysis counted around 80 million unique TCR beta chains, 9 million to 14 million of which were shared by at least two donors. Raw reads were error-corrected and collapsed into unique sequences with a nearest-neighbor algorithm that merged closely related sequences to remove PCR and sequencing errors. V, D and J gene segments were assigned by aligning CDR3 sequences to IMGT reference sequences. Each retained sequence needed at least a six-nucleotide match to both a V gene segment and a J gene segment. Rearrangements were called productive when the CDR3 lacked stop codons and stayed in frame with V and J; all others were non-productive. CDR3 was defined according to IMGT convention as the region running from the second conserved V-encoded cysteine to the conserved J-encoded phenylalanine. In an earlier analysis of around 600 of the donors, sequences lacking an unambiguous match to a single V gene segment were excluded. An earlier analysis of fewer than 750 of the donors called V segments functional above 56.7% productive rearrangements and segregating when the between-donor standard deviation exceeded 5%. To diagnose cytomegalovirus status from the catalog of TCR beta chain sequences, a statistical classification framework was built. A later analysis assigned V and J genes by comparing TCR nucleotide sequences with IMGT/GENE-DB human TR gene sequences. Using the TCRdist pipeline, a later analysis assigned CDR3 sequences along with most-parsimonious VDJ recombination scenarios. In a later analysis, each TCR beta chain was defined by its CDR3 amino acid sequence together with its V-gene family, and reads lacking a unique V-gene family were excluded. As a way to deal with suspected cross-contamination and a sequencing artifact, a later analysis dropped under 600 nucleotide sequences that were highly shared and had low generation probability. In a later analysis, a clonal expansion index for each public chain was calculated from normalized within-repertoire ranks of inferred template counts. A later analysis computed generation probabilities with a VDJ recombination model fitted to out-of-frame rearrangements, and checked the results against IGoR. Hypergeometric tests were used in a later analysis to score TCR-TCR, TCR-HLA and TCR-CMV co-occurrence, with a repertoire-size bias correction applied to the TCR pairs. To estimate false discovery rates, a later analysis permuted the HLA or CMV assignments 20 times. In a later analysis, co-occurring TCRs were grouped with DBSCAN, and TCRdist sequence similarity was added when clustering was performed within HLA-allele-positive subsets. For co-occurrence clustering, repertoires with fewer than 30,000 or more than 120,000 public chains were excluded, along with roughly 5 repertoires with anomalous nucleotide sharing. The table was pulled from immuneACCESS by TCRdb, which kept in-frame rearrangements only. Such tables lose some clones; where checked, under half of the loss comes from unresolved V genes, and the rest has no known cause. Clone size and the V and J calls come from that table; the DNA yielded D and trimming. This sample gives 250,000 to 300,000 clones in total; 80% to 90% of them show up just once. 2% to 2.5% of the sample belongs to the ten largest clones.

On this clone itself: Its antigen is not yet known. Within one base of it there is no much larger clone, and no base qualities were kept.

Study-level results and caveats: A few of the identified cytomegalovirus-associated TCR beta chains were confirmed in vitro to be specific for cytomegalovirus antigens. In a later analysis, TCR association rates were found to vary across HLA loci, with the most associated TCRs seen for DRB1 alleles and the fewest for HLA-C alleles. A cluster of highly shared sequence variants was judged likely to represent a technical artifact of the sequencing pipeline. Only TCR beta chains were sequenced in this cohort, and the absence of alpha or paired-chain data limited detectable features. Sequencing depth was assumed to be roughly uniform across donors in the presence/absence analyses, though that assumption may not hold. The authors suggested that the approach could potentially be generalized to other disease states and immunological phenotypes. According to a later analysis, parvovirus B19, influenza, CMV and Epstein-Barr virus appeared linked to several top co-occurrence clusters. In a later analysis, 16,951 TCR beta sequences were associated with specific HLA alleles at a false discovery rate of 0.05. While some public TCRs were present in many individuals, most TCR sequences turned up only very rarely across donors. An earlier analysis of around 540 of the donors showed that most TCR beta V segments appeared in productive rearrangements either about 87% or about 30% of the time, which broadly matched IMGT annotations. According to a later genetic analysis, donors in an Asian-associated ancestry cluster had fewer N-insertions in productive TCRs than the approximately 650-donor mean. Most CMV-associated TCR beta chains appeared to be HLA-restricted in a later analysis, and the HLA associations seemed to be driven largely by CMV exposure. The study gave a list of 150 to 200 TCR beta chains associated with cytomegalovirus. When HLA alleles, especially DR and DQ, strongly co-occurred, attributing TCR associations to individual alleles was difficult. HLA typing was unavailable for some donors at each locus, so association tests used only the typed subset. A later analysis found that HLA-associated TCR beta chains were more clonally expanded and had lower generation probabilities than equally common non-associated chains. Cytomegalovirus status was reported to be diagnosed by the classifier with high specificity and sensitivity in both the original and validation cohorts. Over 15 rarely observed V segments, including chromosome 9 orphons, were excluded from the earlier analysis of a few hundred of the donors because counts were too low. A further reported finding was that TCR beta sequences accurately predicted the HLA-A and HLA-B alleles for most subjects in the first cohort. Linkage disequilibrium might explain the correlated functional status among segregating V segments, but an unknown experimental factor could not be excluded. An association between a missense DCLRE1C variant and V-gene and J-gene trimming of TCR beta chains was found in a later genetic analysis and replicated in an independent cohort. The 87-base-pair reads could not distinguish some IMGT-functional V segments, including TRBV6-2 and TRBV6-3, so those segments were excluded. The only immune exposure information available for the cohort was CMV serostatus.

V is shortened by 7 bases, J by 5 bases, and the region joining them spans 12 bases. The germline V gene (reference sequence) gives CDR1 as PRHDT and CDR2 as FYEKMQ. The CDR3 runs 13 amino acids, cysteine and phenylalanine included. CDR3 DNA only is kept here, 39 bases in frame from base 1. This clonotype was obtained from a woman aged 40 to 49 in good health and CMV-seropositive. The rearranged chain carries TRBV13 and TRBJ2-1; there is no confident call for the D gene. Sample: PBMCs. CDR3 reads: CASKTALHNEQFF. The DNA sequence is TGTGCCAGCAAAACAGCTCTCCACAATGAGCAGTTCTTC.